These 25 T cell receptor beta chains came from one sample sequenced in a study of lymphopenia after photon versus proton radiotherapy. The table came from immunoSEQ multiplex PCR; TCRdb's copy has only in-frame clones and leaves some out. The table lists roughly 29,000 clones, approximately 88% of them singletons. The source material was peripheral blood, sampled from a patient treated with proton-based radiotherapy. The source is a woman aged 55-69 years with cholangiocarcinoma. Some clones in this sample may be carry-over from other donors' samples.

The chain couples TRBV7-9 to TRBJ2-7; D not resolved. V lost 8 bases, J lost 4 bases, and 15 bases lay in between. CDR1 is SEHNR and CDR2 is FQNEAQ in the germline V gene (reference sequence). This CDR3 is 13 amino acids long. CDR3 nucleotides: TGTGCCAGCCAGCGCACTCCATTTTACGAGCAGTACTTC. Amino acids: CASQRTPFYEQYF.

The CDR3 here is CASSLNLGTGGRELFF. The CDR3, as DNA: TGTGCCAGCAGCTTAAATTTAGGGACAGGGGGTCGGGAGCTGTTTTTT. This chain connects TRBV7-2 to TRBJ2-2; TRBD1 matches at 11 bases. CDR3 size: 16 residues. The germline V gene has CDR1 SGHTA and CDR2 FQGNSA. The ends lost 2 bases at V and 9 bases at J; junction bases unmatched: 8. The full variable domain, with the rest looked up from reference TRBV7-2 and TRBJ2-2, is GAGVSQSPSNKVTEKGKDVELRCDPISGHTALYWYRQSLGQGLEFLIYFQGNSAPDKSGLPSDRFSAERTGGSVSTLTIQRTQQEDSAVYLCASSLNLGTGGRELFFGEGSRLTVL.

The chain links TRBV7-9 to TRBJ2-1; D call uncertain. V dropped 0 bases and J dropped 6 bases, with 12 bases sitting between them. The germline V gene has CDR1 SEHNR and CDR2 FQNEAQ (reference sequence). The CDR3 spans 15 residues. In DNA form, the CDR3 reads TGTGCCAGCAGCTTAGCGCCATTAAAGGTCAATGAGCAGTTCTTC. Translating it yields CASSLAPLKVNEQFF.

The chain combines TRBV2 with TRBJ1-5, with 8 bases that match TRBD1. Germline CDR1 and CDR2: SNHLY and FYNNEI. This CDR3 has 16 amino acids. With 5 bases clipped from V and 11 bases from J, the junction kept 17 bases outside the gene matches. The CDR3 region is CASSRETGARLGSQHF. CDR3 sequence (DNA): TGTGCCAGCAGTAGGGAGACAGGGGCTCGGCTAGGGTCCCAGCATTTT. Full variable domain (remainder filled in from reference TRBV2 and TRBJ1-5): EPEVTQTPSHQVTQMGQEVILRCVPISNHLYFYWYRQILGQKVEFLVSFYNNEISEKSEIFDDQFSVERPDGSNFTLKIRSTKLEDSAMYFCASSRETGARLGSQHFGDGTRLSIL.

The chain recombines TRBV6-5 with TRBJ1-1, with TRBD1 matching over 7 bases. From germline, CDR1 is MNHEY and CDR2 SVGAGI. V lost 0 bases and J lost 5; bases outside the gene matches: 6. This CDR3 has 15 amino acids. This chain's CDR3 is CASSYSVTGWTEAFF. For the CDR3, the DNA is TGTGCCAGCAGTTACTCAGTGACAGGGTGGACTGAAGCTTTCTTT.

This sequence joins TRBV7-2 and TRBJ1-1, with no clear D. Trimming removed 1 base at V and 1 base at J, with 13 bases between. Germline-derived CDR1 and CDR2 are SGHTA and FQGNSA. The CDR3 is 16 residues long. CDR3 region: CASSLGPVRANTEAFF. The CDR3, as DNA: TGTGCCAGCAGCTTAGGACCGGTCAGAGCGAACACTGAAGCTTTCTTT.

The chain combines TRBV5-1 with TRBJ1-4; D gene uncertain. V was trimmed by 6 bases and J by 8 bases, leaving 11 bases between them. The V gene's germline CDR1 is SGHRS and CDR2 YFSETQ. This CDR3 is 12 amino acids long. The CDR3, as DNA: TGCGCCAGCACGGAAAATGGGGAAAAACTGTTTTTT. Amino acids: CASTENGEKLFF.

The rearrangement links TRBV2 to TRBJ2-7; D may be TRBD1 (6 bases). Germline V gene data show CDR1 as SNHLY and CDR2 as FYNNEI. V lost 7 bases and J lost 0, with 16 bases in between. The CDR3 runs to 15 residues. The CDR3 loop reads CASMPRQESSYEQYF. For the CDR3, the DNA is TGTGCCAGCATGCCCAGACAGGAATCCTCCTACGAGCAGTACTTC.

The rearrangement joins TRBV7-2 to TRBJ1-2; 9 bases line up with TRBD1. Germline V gives CDR1 SGHTA, CDR2 FQGNSA. The V gene end was trimmed by 5 bases and the J gene end by 8 bases; junction bases not matched to a gene: 6. CDR3 length: 13 amino acids. The CDR3, as DNA: TGTGCCAGCAGCCCGGACAGGGGTTACGGCTACACCTTC. As protein: CASSPDRGYGYTF.

In this sample, this clone turned up once. The chain links TRBV7-2 to TRBJ1-5, with 9 bases fitting TRBD1. Germline V lookup: CDR1 SGHTA, CDR2 FQGNSA. The CDR3 length is 15 residues. V lost 5 bases, J lost 4 bases, and 6 bases stayed unmatched. The CDR3 spells CASSQGQGGNQPQHF. CDR3 sequence (DNA): TGTGCCAGCAGCCAGGGACAGGGAGGTAATCAGCCCCAGCATTTT.

The chain is built from TRBV15 and TRBJ1-5, with TRBD1 identical over 8 bases. The V gene's germline CDR1 is LNHNV and CDR2 YYDKDF (reference sequence). CDR3 size: 19 residues. J was trimmed by 4 bases and V by 1 base; bases with no gene match: 15. CDR3 nucleotide sequence: TGTGCCACCAGCAGAGTAGGGGACAGGTCAATCATGGGAAATCAGCCCCAGCATTTT. It translates to CATSRVGDRSIMGNQPQHF.

The V call is TRBV9, the J call TRBJ2-7; possibly TRBD2 for D (5 bases). CDR1 and CDR2 (germline): SGDLS, YYNGEE. Trimming stripped 1 base from V and 0 bases from J, with 5 bases between. The CDR3 runs to 13 residues. The CDR3 nucleotides are TGTGCCAGCAGCGTAACTAGCTCCTACGAGCAGTACTTC. It is translated as CASSVTSSYEQYF.

J is TRBJ2-3 and V is TRBV10-3; 8 bases are a match to TRBD2. The CDR3 runs to 14 residues. CDR1 is ENHRY, CDR2 SYGVKD, per germline. Unmatched junction bases numbered 4, after V lost 4 bases and J lost 4 bases. CDR3: CAISVGGDADTQYF. The CDR3 DNA reads as TGTGCCATCAGTGTCGGGGGGGATGCAGATACGCAGTATTTT.

The sample holds a few counts of this clone. This chain uses TRBV5-4 with TRBJ1-2, with D perhaps TRBD1 (5 bases). The germline V gene encodes CDR1 SGHNT and CDR2 YYREEE (reference sequence). V was cut by 6 bases and J by 4 bases, with 13 bases left in between. The CDR3 consists of 13 residues. CDR3 sequence reads: CASNMGRGYGYTF. The CDR3 DNA follows: TGTGCCAGCAACATGGGACGGGGCTATGGCTACACCTTC.

The chain carries TRBV7-2 and TRBJ2-6; D unclear. The CDR3 consists of 16 residues. Germline V gives CDR1 SGHTA, CDR2 FQGNSA. V was shortened by 8 bases and J by 2 bases, with 16 bases between the two germline ends. Written as DNA, the CDR3 is TGTGCCAGCGGCGTCGTATCGGGCGCTGGGGCCAACGTCCTGACTTTC. Protein: CASGVVSGAGANVLTF.

This clone has only a few counts. This chain connects TRBV2 to TRBJ1-6; possible D gene TRBD1, 5 bases. The V gene's germline CDR1 is SNHLY and CDR2 FYNNEI. The V and J ends lost 3 bases and 11 bases respectively, with 11 bases between them. The CDR3 loop spans 13 amino acids. CDR3 loop: CASSDLREAPLHF. For the CDR3, the DNA is TGTGCCAGCAGTGACCTCAGGGAGGCACCCCTCCACTTT.

This clone was seen a single time. One junction end does not reproduce the germline sequence, and a read error may be involved. This chain links TRBV29-1 with TRBJ2-3; unclear D gene. Per the germline V gene, CDR1 is SQVTM and CDR2 is ANQGSEA. The CDR3 is made up of 11 amino acids. CDR3 amino acids: CSIDITDTQYF. CDR3 sequence (DNA): TGCAGCATTGACATTACAGATACGCAGTATTTT.

As DNA, the CDR3 is TGTGCCAGTAGTATAAGAGGGGGACTAGCGGGGACCGGGGAGCTGTTTTTT. Amino acid sequence: CASSIRGGLAGTGELFF. The chain links TRBV19 to TRBJ2-2, with 13 bases fitting TRBD2. CDR1 and CDR2 (germline): LNHDA, SQIVND (reference sequence). Losses at the gene ends were 2 bases for V and 5 bases for J; bases not matched to a gene: 5. The CDR3 extends over 17 amino acids. Supplemented by reference TRBV19 and TRBJ2-2, the full variable domain reads DGGITQSPKYLFRKEGQNVTLSCEQNLNHDAMYWYRQDPGQGLRLIYYSQIVNDFQKGDIAEGYSVSREKKESFPLTVTSAQKNPTAFYLCASSIRGGLAGTGELFFGEGSRLTVL.

This chain links TRBV5-1 with TRBJ1-4, with 7 bases fitting TRBD1. The germline CDR1 and CDR2 sequences are SGHRS and YFSETQ. There are 19 residues in the CDR3. With 1 base clipped from V and 4 bases from J, the junction kept 16 bases outside the gene matches. CDR3 region: CASSLRSGGTALHNEKLFF. CDR3 DNA: TGCGCCAGCAGCTTGAGGAGTGGGGGGACAGCCCTACATAATGAAAAACTGTTTTTT.

V usage is TRBV30 and J usage is TRBJ2-7; 7 positions agree with TRBD1. The CDR3 spans 13 residues. Per germline, CDR1 GTSNPN and CDR2 SVGIG (reference sequence). The V segment lost 0 bases and the J segment 2 bases; nucleotides outside the gene matches: 1. CDR3 nucleotides: TGTGCCTGGAGTGTGAGGGGGCCCTACGAGCAGTACTTC. It translates to CAWSVRGPYEQYF.

Here the CDR3 DNA reads TGTGCCAGCTCGCCGGACTGGATCGCCTACGAGCAGTACTTC. Translating gives CASSPDWIAYEQYF. V gene TRBV18 combines with J gene TRBJ2-7; tentative D call: TRBD2 (5 bases). The CDR3 is 14 residues long. Trimming removed 6 bases from V and 2 bases from J, with 14 bases in between. The V gene's germline CDR1 is KGHSH and CDR2 LQKENI.

This clone was observed a single time. V is TRBV7-2 and J is TRBJ2-2; 7 bases map to TRBD1. Germline V gives CDR1 SGHTA, CDR2 FQGNSA. V shed 5 bases, J shed 3 bases, and the junction held 15 bases outside the gene matches. The CDR3 sequence is 18 residues long. The CDR3 DNA follows: TGTGCCAGCAGCCGCCAGAGGACCGGGACAGACTACACCGGGGAGCTGTTTTTT. This sequence encodes CASSRQRTGTDYTGELFF. Full variable domain (remainder filled in from reference TRBV7-2 and TRBJ2-2): GAGVSQSPSNKVTEKGKDVELRCDPISGHTALYWYRQSLGQGLEFLIYFQGNSAPDKSGLPSDRFSAERTGGSVSTLTIQRTQQEDSAVYLCASSRQRTGTDYTGELFFGEGSRLTVL.

The chain is built from TRBV27 and TRBJ2-3, with 12 bases fitting TRBD2. Germline CDR1 reads MNHEY; CDR2 reads SMNVEV (reference sequence). This CDR3 spans 16 amino acids. J was trimmed by 3 bases and V by 5 bases; bases with no gene match: 6. CDR3 protein: CASSLRGLAGTDTQYF. Here the CDR3 DNA reads TGTGCCAGCAGTCTCAGAGGACTAGCGGGGACAGATACGCAGTATTTT.

This chain links TRBV16 with TRBJ1-5; 7 bases line up with TRBD1. V dropped 4 bases and J dropped 0; count of bases not matched to a gene: 3. Germline values: CDR1 KGHSY, CDR2 FQNENV. The CDR3 totals 15 residues. The CDR3 here is CASSPDRDSNQPQHF. The CDR3 bases are TGTGCCAGCAGCCCCGACAGGGATAGCAATCAGCCCCAGCATTTT.

The chain employs TRBV7-2 and TRBJ2-7; the D gene is possibly TRBD2 (6 bases). The CDR3 is 14 amino acids. CDR1 and CDR2 from the germline V gene are SGHTA and FQGNSA. V gave up 5 bases and J gave up 3 bases, with 14 bases separating them. CDR3 sequence: CASSQKTRDYEQYF. The CDR3 coding sequence is TGTGCCAGCAGCCAAAAGACTAGGGACTACGAGCAGTACTTC.